The T cell receptor (beta chain) described here comes from a study of T cell repertoires in cytomegalovirus infection. For the study at large: Public TCR beta signatures marked donors with CMV infection and the matching HLA.

This clonotype was found many times. The antigen is not known. MiXCR, applied by TCRdb to the reads, yields one record per CDR3 protein. The repertoire holds around 530,000 distinct CDR3 sequences, with 16% as singletons. Study observations and caveats: In two of eight donors, the top clonotype was HLA-C-restricted CMV-specific.

The clonotype comes from a human donor in good health (CMV status not recorded). Some clones in this sample may be carry-over from other donors' samples. Sequenced material: CD8+ T cells from PBMCs.

The CDR3 nucleotides read TGCGCCAGCAGCCAAGAAAGCGGGGGGGCCCTAAATGAGCAGTTCTTC. Translated: CASSQESGGALNEQFF. The chain is built from TRBV4-1 and TRBJ2-1; 10 bases align to TRBD2. The CDR3 runs 16 residues. The J segment lost 7 bases and the V segment lost 0 bases, leaving 6 bases of the junction unmatched. Germline V gives CDR1 MGHRA, CDR2 YSYEKL.